There are many counts of the clone carrying this T cell receptor (beta chain). Unmatched junction bases numbered 7, after V lost 4 bases and J lost 4 bases. Germline V gives CDR1 SGDLS, CDR2 YYNGEE. This CDR3 is built from 14 residues. Each patient went into thyroid surgery without having received any treatment. TCRdb re-analyzed the PCR reads using MiXCR. Seen here are around 35,000 clones, approximately 15% observed once, and the top ten hold about 5%. This specimen comes from a study of metastatic and nonmetastatic thyroid tumors. This TCR was sampled from a female donor with papillary thyroid cancer or a benign thyroid nodule (not recorded which). Some clones in this sample may be carry-over from other donors' samples. V usage is TRBV9 and J usage is TRBJ2-7; 8 bases are a match to TRBD2. Sequenced input: blood. Here the CDR3 reads CASSPSAGGYEQYF. The DNA for the CDR3 is TGTGCCAGCAGCCCCAGTGCGGGAGGTTACGAGCAGTACTTC.